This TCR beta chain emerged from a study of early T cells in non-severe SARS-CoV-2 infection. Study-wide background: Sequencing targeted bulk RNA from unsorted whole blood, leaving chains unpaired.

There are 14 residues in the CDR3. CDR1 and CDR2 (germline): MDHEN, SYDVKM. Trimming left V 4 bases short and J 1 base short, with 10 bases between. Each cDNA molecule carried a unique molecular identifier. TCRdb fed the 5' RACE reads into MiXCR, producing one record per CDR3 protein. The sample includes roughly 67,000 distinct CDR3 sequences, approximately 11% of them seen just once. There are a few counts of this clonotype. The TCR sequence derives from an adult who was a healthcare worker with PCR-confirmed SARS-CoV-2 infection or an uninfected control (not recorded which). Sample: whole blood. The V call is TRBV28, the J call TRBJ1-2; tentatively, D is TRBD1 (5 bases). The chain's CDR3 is CASSSGGHNYGYTF. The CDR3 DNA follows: TGTGCCAGCAGTTCGGGGGGTCATAACTATGGCTACACCTTC.